This T cell receptor (beta chain) was identified during a study of cytomegalovirus exposure and HLA in healthy donors. The PCR used 60 Vbeta and 13 Jbeta primers. Repertoires were generated with immunoSEQ multiplex PCR, while TCRdb's copy carries only in-frame clones and drops some. The repertoire has about 190,000 clones, roughly 80% of them found once; the top ten carry 3% to 4%. This clone was seen only a few times. Its cognate antigen is unknown. Study findings and constraints: An analysis was carried out at a later point. It showed that HLA-associated TCR beta chains were more clonally expanded than equally common non-associated chains.

The CDR3 sequence is 16 residues long. The J segment lost 0 bases and the V segment lost 1 base, leaving 3 bases of the junction unmatched. Germline V gene data show CDR1 as SGHDN and CDR2 as FVKESK. This chain links TRBV14 with TRBJ2-1; 7 nucleotides agree with TRBD2. The source of this sequence is a man aged 45 to 65 in good health and CMV-seronegative. Sequenced input: PBMCs. Here the CDR3 reads CASSQGRGSSYNEQFF. CDR3 DNA: TGTGCCAGCAGCCAAGGGCGGGGGTCCTCCTACAATGAGCAGTTCTTC.